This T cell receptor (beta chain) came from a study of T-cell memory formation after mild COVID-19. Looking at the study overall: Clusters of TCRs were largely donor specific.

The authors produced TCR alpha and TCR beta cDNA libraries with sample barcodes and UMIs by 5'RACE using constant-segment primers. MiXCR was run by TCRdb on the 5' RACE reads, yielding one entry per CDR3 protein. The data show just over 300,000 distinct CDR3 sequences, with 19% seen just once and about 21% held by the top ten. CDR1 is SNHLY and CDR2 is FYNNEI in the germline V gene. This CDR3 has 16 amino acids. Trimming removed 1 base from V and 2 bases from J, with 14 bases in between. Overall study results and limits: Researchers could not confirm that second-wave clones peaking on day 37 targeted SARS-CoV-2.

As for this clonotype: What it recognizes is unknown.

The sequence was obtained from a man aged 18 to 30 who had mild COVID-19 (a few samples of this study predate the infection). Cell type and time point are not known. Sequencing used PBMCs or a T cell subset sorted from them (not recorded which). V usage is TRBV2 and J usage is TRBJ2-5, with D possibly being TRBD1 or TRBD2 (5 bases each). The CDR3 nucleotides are TGTGCCAGCAGTGAAGGATCCGGGGCAGTACAAGAGACCCAGTACTTC. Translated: CASSEGSGAVQETQYF.